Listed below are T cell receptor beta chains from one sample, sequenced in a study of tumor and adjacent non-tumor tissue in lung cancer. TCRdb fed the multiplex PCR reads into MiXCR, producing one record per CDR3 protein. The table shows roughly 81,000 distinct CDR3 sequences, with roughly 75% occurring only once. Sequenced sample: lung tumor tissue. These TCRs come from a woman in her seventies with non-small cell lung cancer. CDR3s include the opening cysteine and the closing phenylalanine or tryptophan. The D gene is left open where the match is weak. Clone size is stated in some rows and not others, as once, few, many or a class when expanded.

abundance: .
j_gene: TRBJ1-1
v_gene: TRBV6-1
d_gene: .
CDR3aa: CASSERRRRIVDTEAFF
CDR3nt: TGTGCCAGCAGTGAACGGAGGCGGAGGATCGTGGACACTGAAGCTTTCTTT

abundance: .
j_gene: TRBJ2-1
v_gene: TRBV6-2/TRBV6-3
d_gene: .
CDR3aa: CACCYEEGEQFF
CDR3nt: TGTGCCTGCTGTTACGAGGAGGGCGAGCAGTTCTTC

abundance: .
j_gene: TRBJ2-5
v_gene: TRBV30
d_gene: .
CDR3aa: CALSADRYQETQYF
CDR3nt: TGTGCCTTGAGTGCGGATAGGTACCAAGAGACCCAGTATTTC

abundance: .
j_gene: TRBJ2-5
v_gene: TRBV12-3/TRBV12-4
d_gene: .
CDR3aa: CASSSSDMVEAQYF
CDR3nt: TGTGCCAGCAGTTCCTCGGACATGGTTGAGGCCCAGTACTTC

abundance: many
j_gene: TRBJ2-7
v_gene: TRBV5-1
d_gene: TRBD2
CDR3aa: CASSRTSGAPYEQYF
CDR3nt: TGCGCCAGCAGCAGAACTAGCGGGGCTCCCTACGAGCAGTACTTC

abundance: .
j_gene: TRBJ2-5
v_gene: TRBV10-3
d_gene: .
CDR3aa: CAISVSVDMASQETQYF
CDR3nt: TGTGCCATCAGTGTGTCGGTAGATATGGCGTCACAAGAGACCCAGTACTTC

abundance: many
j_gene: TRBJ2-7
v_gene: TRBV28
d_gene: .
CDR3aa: CASRTAASYEQYF
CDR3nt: TGTGCCAGCAGAACAGCGGCATCCTACGAGCAGTACTTC

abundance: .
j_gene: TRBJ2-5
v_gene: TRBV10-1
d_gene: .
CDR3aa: CASSETSCDTSPGETQYF
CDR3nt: TGCGCCAGCAGTGAGACGAGCTGCGACACGTCCCCAGGGGAGACCCAGTATTTC

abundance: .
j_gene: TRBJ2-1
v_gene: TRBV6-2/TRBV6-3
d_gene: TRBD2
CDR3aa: CASDTGGLAGPSSYSEQFF
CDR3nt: TGTGCCAGCGACACCGGCGGACTAGCGGGGCCGAGTTCGTACAGTGAGCAGTTCTTC

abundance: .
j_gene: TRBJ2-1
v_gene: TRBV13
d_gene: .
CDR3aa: CASSLSGGLDEQFF
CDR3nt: TGTGCCAGCAGTCTTTCGGGCGGGTTGGATGAGCAGTTCTTC

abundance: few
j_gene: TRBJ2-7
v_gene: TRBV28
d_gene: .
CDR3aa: CASSSPDRDGEQYF
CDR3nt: TGTGCCAGCAGTTCGCCGGACCGAGACGGGGAGCAGTACTTC

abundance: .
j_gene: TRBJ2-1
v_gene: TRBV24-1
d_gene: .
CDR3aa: CATRDGSSYNEQFF
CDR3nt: TGTGCCACCCGGGATGGGAGCTCCTACAATGAGCAGTTCTTC

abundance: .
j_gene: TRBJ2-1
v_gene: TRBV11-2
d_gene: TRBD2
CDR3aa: CASSPEGGRNNEQLF
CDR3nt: TGTGCCAGCAGTCCCGAAGGCGGGAGGAATAATGAGCAGCTCTTC

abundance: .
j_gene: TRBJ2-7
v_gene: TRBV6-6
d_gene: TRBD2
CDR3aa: CASSLVGGTYEQYF
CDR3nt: TGTGCTAGCAGTCTAGTGGGAGGGACCTACGAGCAGTACTTC

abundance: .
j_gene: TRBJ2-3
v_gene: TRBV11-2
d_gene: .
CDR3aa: CVSSVDVLDTDTHYF
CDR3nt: TGTGTCAGCAGCGTAGACGTCCTTGACACAGATACGCACTATTTT

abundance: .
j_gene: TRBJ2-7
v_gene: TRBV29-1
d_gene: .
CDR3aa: CSVEMPGYEQYF
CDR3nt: TGCAGCGTTGAAATGCCGGGTTACGAGCAGTACTTC

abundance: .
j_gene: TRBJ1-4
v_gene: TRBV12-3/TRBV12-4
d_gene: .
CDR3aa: CASSSGGANEKLFF
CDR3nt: TGCGCCAGCAGCTCCGGGGGTGCTAATGAAAAACTGTTTTTT

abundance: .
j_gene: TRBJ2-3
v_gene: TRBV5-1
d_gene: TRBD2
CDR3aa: CASSYPLTGSGRAENTDMQCF
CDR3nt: TGCGCCAGCAGCTACCCGCTCACGGGCAGCGGGAGGGCCGAAAACACAGATATGCAGTGTTTT